This TCR beta chain is drawn from a study of blood T cells in healthy people across ages. A second PCR of 7 to 11 cycles used a sample-barcoded 5' primer and a J-beta primer mix. Researchers report that a template-switch adaptor with 12 random nucleotides tagged each cDNA molecule. A single record per CDR3 protein comes from TCRdb applying MiXCR to the 5' RACE reads. The sample records roughly 700,000 distinct CDR3 sequences, 49% being singletons. This clonotype was detected only a few times. Its antigen is unknown. V shed 8 bases, J shed 0 bases, and the junction held 3 bases outside the gene matches. The CDR3 loop spans 13 amino acids. Overall study results and limits: Leaving the PBMCs unsorted stopped any conclusive comparison of naive versus antigen-experienced cells. Older age went with lower TCR beta diversity per million T cells, in a roughly linear way.

The sample comprised blood. This chain connects TRBV12-3 or TRBV12-4 to TRBJ1-1; 7 bases fit TRBD1. The TCR sequence derives from a woman aged 55-70 years in good health. The chain's CDR3 is CASQGVVNTEAFF. CDR3 nucleotides: TGTGCCAGCCAGGGGGTAGTGAACACTGAAGCTTTCTTT.